The T cell receptor (beta chain) described here comes from a study of blood T cell repertoires in COVID-19. Germline CDR1 SNHLY, CDR2 FYNNEI. V lost 7 bases, J lost 0 bases, and 12 bases lay in between. This CDR3 region has 14 residues. Assay: immunoSEQ multiplex PCR; the TCRdb copy retains only in-frame clones and omits some. The table has a few hundred thousand clones, 85% to 90% seen once. As to this clone: The same CDR3 is also encoded by other DNA sequences in this sample.

The source material was peripheral blood. This chain joins TRBV2 and TRBJ1-2, with D maybe TRBD1 (6 bases). This receptor was obtained from a woman in her thirties with COVID-19, enrolled during active disease. The CDR3 nucleotides are TGTGCCAGCATTCTAGACAGGTCTAACTATGGCTACACCTTC. This codes for CASILDRSNYGYTF. Full variable domain (missing parts from reference TRBV2 and TRBJ1-2): EPEVTQTPSHQVTQMGQEVILRCVPISNHLYFYWYRQILGQKVEFLVSFYNNEISEKSEIFDDQFSVERPDGSNFTLKIRSTKLEDSAMYFCASILDRSNYGYTFGSGTRLTVV.